This T cell receptor (beta chain) derives from a study of blood T cell repertoires in COVID-19. Across the whole study: Samples of COVID-19 (acute and convalescent) were obtained from the United States, Italy and Spain. PBMCs, B-cell-depleted T cells, or T cells provided the cDNA or gDNA that made up the material.

Original methodology: It was from reference gene primer amplification that nucleated cell counts were estimated. Clones were read by immunoSEQ multiplex PCR, and TCRdb kept only the in-frame ones, dropping some. That table gives V, J and clone size, and the DNA gave D and trimming. The table has roughly 380,000 clones, around nine tenths seen once. Trimming stripped 0 bases from V and 4 bases from J, with 12 bases between. The CDR3 is made up of 15 amino acids. Germline V gene data show CDR1 as SEHNR and CDR2 as FQNEAQ (reference sequence). Input material: peripheral blood. The chain carries TRBV7-9 and TRBJ1-1; no firm D call. This TCR derives from a woman aged 55-75 years with COVID-19, enrolled during active disease. CDR3 loop: CASSLAMGVGTEAFF. DNA for the CDR3: TGTGCCAGCAGCTTAGCGATGGGCGTAGGCACTGAAGCTTTCTTT.